In this sample, the clone carrying this T cell receptor beta chain turned up many times. The target antigen is unknown. This specimen belongs to a study of T-cell memory formation after mild COVID-19. Overall study findings and caveats: What remained unconfirmed was the SARS-CoV-2 specificity of second-wave clones peaking on day 37. The main location of contracting CD4+ clones was CM and EM, and that of contracting CD8+ clones was EMRA.

TCRdb reprocessed the 5' RACE reads via MiXCR and lists one record per CDR3 protein. The table shows tens of thousands of distinct CDR3 sequences, with 6% to 7% occurring only once. The ends lost 4 bases at V and 4 bases at J; junction bases unmatched: 7. Germline loops: CDR1 SEHNR, CDR2 FQNEAQ (reference sequence). The CDR3 runs 14 residues. The receptor's source is an adult who had mild COVID-19 (a few samples of this study predate the infection). Cell type and time point are not known. The J gene is TRBJ2-7, the V gene TRBV7-9, with TRBD2 identical over 7 bases. Material for sequencing was PBMCs or a T cell subset sorted from them (not recorded which). The CDR3 reads CASSSGLGEYEQYF. The DNA for the CDR3 is TGTGCCAGCAGCTCAGGACTAGGAGAGTACGAGCAGTACTTC.